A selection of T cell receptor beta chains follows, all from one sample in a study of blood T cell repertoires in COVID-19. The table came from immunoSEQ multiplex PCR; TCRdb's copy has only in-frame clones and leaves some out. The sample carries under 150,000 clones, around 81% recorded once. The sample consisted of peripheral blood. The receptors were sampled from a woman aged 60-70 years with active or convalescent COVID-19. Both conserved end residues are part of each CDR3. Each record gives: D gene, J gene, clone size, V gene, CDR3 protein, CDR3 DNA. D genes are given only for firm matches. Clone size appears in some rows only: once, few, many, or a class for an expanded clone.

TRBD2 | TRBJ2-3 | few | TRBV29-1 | CSVEGIPLAGVTDTQYF | TGCAGCGTTGAAGGTATCCCACTAGCGGGAGTCACAGATACGCAGTATTTT
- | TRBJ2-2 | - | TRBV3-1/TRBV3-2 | CASSPRMAGTGELFF | TGTGCCAGCAGCCCACGGATGGCAGGCACCGGGGAGCTGTTTTTT
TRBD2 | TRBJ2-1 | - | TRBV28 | CASSFPASGTYNEQFF | TGTGCCAGCAGTTTCCCGGCTAGCGGTACCTACAATGAGCAGTTCTTC
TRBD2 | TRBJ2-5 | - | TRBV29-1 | CSARTSGRAGETQYF | TGCAGCGCCCGGACTAGCGGGAGGGCCGGAGAGACCCAGTACTTC
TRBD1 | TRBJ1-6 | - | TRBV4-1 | CASSRSQGQRTAPLHF | TGCGCCAGCAGCCGGAGCCAGGGACAGAGGACCGCTCCCCTCCACTTT
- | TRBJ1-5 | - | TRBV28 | CASSLGPGRQPQHF | TGTGCCAGCAGTTTGGGACCCGGGAGACAGCCCCAGCATTTT
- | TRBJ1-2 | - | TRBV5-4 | CASSLARSYGYTF | TGTGCCAGCAGCTTGGCGCGGAGCTATGGCTACACCTTC
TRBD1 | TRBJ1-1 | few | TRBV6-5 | CASSYSGQGDTEAFF | TGTGCCAGCAGTTACTCCGGACAGGGTGACACTGAAGCTTTCTTT
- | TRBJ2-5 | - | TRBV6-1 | CASSEGEGRRGETQYF | TGTGCCAGCAGTGAAGGGGAGGGACGGAGGGGGGAGACCCAGTACTTC
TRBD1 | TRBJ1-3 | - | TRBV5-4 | CASSLRDRGAGNTIYF | TGTGCCAGCAGCTTGAGGGACAGGGGAGCTGGAAACACCATATATTTT
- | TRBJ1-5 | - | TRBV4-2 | CASSQDGSAGQPQHF | TGTGCCAGCAGCCAAGATGGGTCGGCAGGACAGCCCCAGCATTTT
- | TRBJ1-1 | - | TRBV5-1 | CASSLNGHTEAFF | TGCGCCAGCAGCTTGAATGGGCACACTGAAGCTTTCTTT
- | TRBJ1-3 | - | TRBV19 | CASIIGNTIYF | TGTGCCAGCATCATTGGAAACACCATATATTTT
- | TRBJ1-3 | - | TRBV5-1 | CASSLGGGSGNTIYF | TGCGCCAGCAGCTTGGGTGGAGGCTCTGGAAACACCATATATTTT
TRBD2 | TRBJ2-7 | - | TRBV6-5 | CASSYRGDPSGYEQYF | TGTGCCAGCAGTTATCGGGGGGACCCCTCGGGTTACGAGCAGTACTTC
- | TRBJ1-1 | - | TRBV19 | CASSMWGDTEAFF | TGTGCCAGTAGTATGTGGGGGGACACTGAAGCTTTCTTT
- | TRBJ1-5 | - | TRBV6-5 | CASRVISGPNQPQHF | TGTGCCAGCAGGGTTATTTCAGGGCCCAATCAGCCCCAGCATTTT
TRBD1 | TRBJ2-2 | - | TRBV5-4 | CASSGPQGARTGELFF | TGTGCCAGCAGCGGCCCCCAGGGGGCACGCACCGGGGAGCTGTTTTTT
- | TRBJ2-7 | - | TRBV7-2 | CASSSRGGTSSGSVQCF | TGTGCCAGCAGCTCGAGGGGCGGGACTTCTTCGGGTTCAGTTCAGTGTTTC
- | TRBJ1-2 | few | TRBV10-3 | CAISDMTREGYTF | TGTGCCATCAGTGATATGACCCGGGAGGGCTACACCTTC
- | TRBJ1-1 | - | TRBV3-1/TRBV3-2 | CASSHSAEAFF | TGTGCCAGCAGCCACTCCGCTGAAGCTTTCTTT
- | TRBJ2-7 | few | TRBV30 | CAWSPKTWRDEQYF | TGTGCCTGGAGCCCCAAAACTTGGAGGGACGAGCAGTACTTC
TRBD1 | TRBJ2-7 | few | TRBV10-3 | CAIRYSGTGGTYEQYF | TGTGCCATCAGGTACTCCGGGACAGGAGGTACCTACGAGCAGTACTTC
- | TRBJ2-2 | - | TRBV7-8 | CASRGRDIANTGELFF | TGTGCCAGCAGGGGACGGGACATTGCGAACACCGGGGAGCTGTTTTTT
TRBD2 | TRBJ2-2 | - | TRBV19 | CASSSPGLANTGELFF | TGTGCCAGTAGTAGCCCGGGACTAGCGAACACCGGGGAGCTGTTTTTT
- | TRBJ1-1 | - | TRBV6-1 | CASSEVAAGRAHTEAFF | TGTGCCAGCAGTGAAGTTGCGGCAGGGAGGGCGCACACTGAAGCTTTCTTT
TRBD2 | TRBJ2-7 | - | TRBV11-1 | CASSVVAGESYEQYF | TGTGCCAGCAGCGTAGTAGCGGGAGAATCCTACGAGCAGTACTTC
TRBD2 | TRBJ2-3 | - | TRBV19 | CASSMLAGGTDTQYF | TGTGCCAGTAGTATGCTAGCGGGAGGAACAGATACGCAGTATTTT
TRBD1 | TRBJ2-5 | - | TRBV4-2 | CASSPGQGPETQYF | TGTGCCAGCAGCCCGGGACAGGGTCCAGAGACCCAGTACTTC
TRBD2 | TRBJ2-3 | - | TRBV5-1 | CASSLAGELAGTQYF | TGCGCCAGCAGCTTAGCGGGGGAGTTAGCAGGTACGCAGTATTTT